The 12 T cell receptor beta chains reported below all come from one sample, sequenced in a study of vaccination effects on CD4 cells after COVID-19. The antigens of these receptors remain unknown. Before sequencing took place, the ViraFEST assay used viral peptide pools to expand antigen-specific CD4+ T cells. Isolating CD4+ T cells followed approximately 10 days of culture. Among the vaccine recipients, none had a prior SARS-CoV-2 infection, and nucleocapsid antibodies were negative. Sequencing used immunoSEQ multiplex PCR; TCRdb keeps in-frame clones, though not all of them. The sample lists tens of thousands of clones, roughly three quarters occurring once. The material was CD4+ T cells from PBMCs cultured with HCoV-NL63 spike peptides, obtained before COVID-19 vaccination. The receptor source for this set is a human donor who received a COVID-19 vaccine.

The chain has TRBV18 and TRBJ1-2; no definite D call. Germline CDR1 and CDR2: KGHSH and LQKENI. The V end lost 6 bases, the J end lost 1 base, and 15 bases lay between the germline ends. The CDR3 is 15 amino acids. CDR3 DNA: TGTGCCAGCTCTCTGACCCCAAGCGGTAACTATGGCTACACCTTC. Translated: CASSLTPSGNYGYTF.

The chain recombines TRBV7-9 with TRBJ2-2; maybe TRBD1 (5 bases). Germline-derived CDR1 and CDR2 are SEHNR and FQNEAQ (reference sequence). The CDR3 runs 14 residues. The V gene lost 1 base and the J gene lost 4 bases, with 7 bases spanning the gap. CDR3: CASSLVQGTGELFF. DNA of the CDR3: TGTGCCAGCAGCTTAGTCCAGGGCACCGGGGAGCTGTTTTTT. The full variable domain, completed using reference TRBV7-9 and TRBJ2-2, is DTGVSQNPRHKITKRGQNVTFRCDPISEHNRLYWYRQTLGQGPEFLTYFQNEAQLEKSRLLSDRFSAERPKGSFSTLEIQRTEQGDSAMYLCASSLVQGTGELFFGEGSRLTVL.

V gene TRBV19 combines with J gene TRBJ2-1; no firm D call. There are 16 residues in the CDR3. Trimming pared 4 bases from V and 8 bases from J, leaving 21 bases between. From germline, CDR1 is LNHDA and CDR2 SQIVND (reference sequence). CDR3 nucleotide sequence: TGTGCCAGTAGTAGGCGTGGTCGTGGCAGTTACGATGAGCAGTTCTTC. Its translation is CASSRRGRGSYDEQFF. Supplemented by reference TRBV19 and TRBJ2-1, the full variable domain reads DGGITQSPKYLFRKEGQNVTLSCEQNLNHDAMYWYRQDPGQGLRLIYYSQIVNDFQKGDIAEGYSVSREKKESFPLTVTSAQKNPTAFYLCASSRRGRGSYDEQFFGPGTRLTVL.

The chain combines TRBV29-1 with TRBJ1-2; no definite D call. V lost 4 bases to trimming and J lost 5 bases, with 8 bases between them. CDR3 length equals 11 residues. The V gene's germline CDR1 is SQVTM and CDR2 ANQGSEA. Written as DNA, the CDR3 is TGCAGCGTTGGAGGCTTATATGGCTACACCTTC. This sequence encodes CSVGGLYGYTF. The variable domain in full, with the rest retrieved from reference TRBV29-1 and TRBJ1-2, is SAVISQKPSRDICQRGTSLTIQCQVDSQVTMMFWYRQQPGQSLTLIATANQGSEATYESGFVIDKFPISRPNLTFSTLTVSNMSPEDSSIYLCSVGGLYGYTFGSGTRLTVV.

The DNA for the CDR3 is TGTGCCTGGAGGAACTCCGGGACAGGGAGGGAGACCCAGTACTTC. Translating gives CAWRNSGTGRETQYF. This rearrangement joins TRBV30 to TRBJ2-5, with 9 bases that match TRBD1. This CDR3 is built from 15 residues. Germline V gives CDR1 GTSNPN, CDR2 SVGIG (reference sequence). J was trimmed by 5 bases and V by 3 bases; bases with no gene match: 10. The full variable domain, its missing parts supplied by reference TRBV30 and TRBJ2-5, is SQTIHQWPATLVQPVGSPLSLECTVEGTSNPNLYWYRQAAGRGLQLLFYSVGIGQISSEVPQNLSASRPQDRQFILSSKKLLLSDSGFYLCAWRNSGTGRETQYFGPGTRLLVL.

The chain carries TRBV7-3 and TRBJ1-1, with TRBD1 matching 7 bases. The germline gives CDR1 SGHTA, CDR2 FQGTGA. The CDR3 runs 13 residues. V lost 5 bases to trimming and J lost 4 bases; unmatched junction nucleotides: 4. CDR3 sequence (DNA): TGTGCCAGCAGCAACTCAGGGGGCACTGAAGCTTTCTTT. The encoded protein is CASSNSGGTEAFF.

The chain carries TRBV7-2 and TRBJ1-5, with D uncertain. CDR3 size: 13 residues. Trimming left V 7 bases short and J 4 bases short, with 11 bases between. Germline values: CDR1 SGHTA, CDR2 FQGNSA. DNA for the CDR3: TGTGCCAGCACCCCTACGGGTAATCAGCCCCAGCATTTT. It yields the protein CASTPTGNQPQHF.

This rearrangement joins TRBV9 to TRBJ2-3, with 9 bases lining up with TRBD2. There are 16 residues in the CDR3. The germline CDR1 and CDR2 sequences are SGDLS and YYNGEE. Trimming cost V 0 bases and J 7 bases; bases outside gene matches: 9. The CDR3 DNA reads TGTGCCAGCAGCGTAGGCGGGGGGGCTTTCTTCAATACGCAGTATTTT. It codes for CASSVGGGAFFNTQYF.

This chain joins TRBV19 and TRBJ2-7, with 10 nucleotides matching TRBD1. The length of the CDR3 is 14 residues. Germline trimming cut 5 bases from V and 7 bases from J; bases unmatched to any gene: 8. The V gene's germline CDR1 is LNHDA and CDR2 SQIVND (reference sequence). The CDR3 DNA follows: TGTGCCAGTAGTCTGAGACAGGGGGCATCTGAGCAGTACGTC. It yields the protein CASSLRQGASEQYV.

This clone was observed a few times. The chain is built from TRBV10-1 and TRBJ1-2; D uncertain. The CDR3 sequence is 13 residues long. V lost 6 bases and J lost 8, with 16 bases in between. In germline, CDR1 is WNHNN, CDR2 SYGVQD (reference sequence). The CDR3 region is CASSPGVRGGYTF. The CDR3 bases are TGCGCCAGCAGCCCCGGGGTAAGAGGCGGCTACACCTTC.

The chain uses TRBV5-8 and TRBJ1-5, with D perhaps TRBD1 (6 bases). The germline gives CDR1 SGHTS, CDR2 YDEGEE. Trimming cost V 1 base and J 5 bases, with 10 bases left between them. CDR3 length: 14 amino acids. The CDR3 nucleotides read TGTGCCAGCAGCTTGTTCAGGGGAGATCAGCCCCAGCATTTT. Translation: CASSLFRGDQPQHF. Full variable domain (rest looked up from reference TRBV5-8 and TRBJ1-5): EAGVTQSPTHLIKTRGQQATLRCSPISGHTSVYWYQQALGLGLQFLLWYDEGEERNRGNFPPRFSGRQFPNYSSELNVNALELEDSALYLCASSLFRGDQPQHFGDGTRLSIL.

The chain links TRBV24-1 to TRBJ2-3; tentative D call: TRBD1 (6 bases). The ends were cut back, 4 bases at V and 2 bases at J, with 18 bases in the middle. CDR1 is KGHDR and CDR2 is SFDVKD in the germline V gene. The CDR3 loop spans 17 amino acids. CDR3 residues: CATSDPVRDTHTDTQYF. In DNA form, the CDR3 reads TGTGCCACCAGTGACCCCGTCCGGGACACTCACACAGATACGCAGTATTTT.